This entry lists 25 T cell receptor beta chains sequenced from one sample in a study of blood T cells in healthy people across ages. The authors ran a second PCR of 7 to 11 cycles using a sample-barcoded 5' primer and a J-beta primer mix. TCRdb re-analysed the 5' RACE reads in MiXCR, keeping a single row per CDR3 protein. Of roughly 500,000 distinct CDR3 sequences detected, around 24% appear once; the ten largest clones hold just under 9%. This sample was also put to use in a study of T cells of mothers and their children.

Material: blood. Source of these receptors: a boy younger than 18 in good health.

V gene TRBV27 combines with J gene TRBJ2-1; D might be TRBD1 (5 bases). Judging by the DNA end, TRBJ2-7 fits better; the J call may be wrong. Germline V gene data show CDR1 as MNHEY and CDR2 as SMNVEV (reference sequence). The CDR3 runs to 15 residues. The CDR3 region is CASSLRIGRVEEQYF. The CDR3 nucleotides are TGTGCCAGCAGTCTAAGGATCGGCAGGGTGGAAGAGCAGTACTTC.

The chain combines TRBV4-3 with TRBJ2-3; D unresolved. Between the trimmed V and J ends, which lost 0 bases and 3 bases, there was a span of 4 bases. From germline, CDR1 is LGHNA and CDR2 YSLEER. The CDR3 is 13 residues long. This CDR3 is CASSQDFTDTQYF. The DNA for the CDR3 is TGCGCCAGCAGCCAAGATTTTACAGATACGCAGTATTTT.

This chain links TRBV5-1 with TRBJ2-3, with TRBD1 identical over 7 bases. This CDR3 has 15 residues. The J segment lost 2 bases and the V segment lost 4 bases, leaving 7 bases of the junction unmatched. Germline loops: CDR1 SGHRS, CDR2 YFSETQ. CDR3 in amino acids: CASSPDRRDTDTQYF. The CDR3 DNA is TGCGCCAGCAGCCCGGACAGGCGAGACACAGATACGCAGTATTTT.

This chain joins TRBV15 and TRBJ1-2, with 9 bases fitting TRBD1. Germline V gene lookup returns CDR1 LNHNV and CDR2 YYDKDF (reference sequence). This CDR3 is 18 amino acids long. V lost 0 bases, J lost 6 bases, and 14 bases stayed unmatched. The CDR3 here is CATSRDLLSGQGVDGYTF. In nucleotides, the CDR3 is TGTGCCACCAGCAGAGACCTGCTCTCGGGACAGGGTGTCGATGGCTACACCTTC. The full variable domain, with the rest looked up from reference TRBV15 and TRBJ1-2, is DAMVIQNPRYQVTQFGKPVTLSCSQTLNHNVMYWYQQKSSQAPKLLFHYYDKDFNNEADTPDNFQSRRPNTSFCFLDIRSPGLGDTAMYLCATSRDLLSGQGVDGYTFGSGTRLTVV.

This chain connects TRBV7-9 to TRBJ2-1; 13 bases match TRBD2. Trimming cost V 5 bases and J 4 bases; bases outside gene matches: 14. The germline V gene encodes CDR1 SEHNR and CDR2 FQNEAQ (reference sequence). This CDR3 region has 19 residues. CDR3 in DNA: TGTGCCAGCAGCCCTAGCGTGAGGACTAGCGGGAGAACATACAATGAGCAGTTCTTC. It codes for CASSPSVRTSGRTYNEQFF.

The chain links TRBV4-3 to TRBJ2-5; TRBD2 matches 13 bases. The CDR3 extends over 16 amino acids. Germline V gives CDR1 LGHNA, CDR2 YSLEER. Losses at the gene ends were 5 bases for V and 4 bases for J; bases not matched to a gene: 7. The DNA for the CDR3 is TGCGCCAGCAGCTACCGACTAGCGGGGGGCCTAGAGACCCAGTACTTC. This translates into CASSYRLAGGLETQYF.

The chain combines TRBV30 with TRBJ1-5, with 7 nucleotides matching TRBD1. V was clipped by 5 bases and J by 6 bases; unmatched bases: 10. Germline V gene sequence: CDR1 GTSNPN, CDR2 SVGIG (reference sequence). This CDR3 has 14 residues. CDR3 amino acids: CAWSDRVTSQPQHF. The CDR3 DNA sequence: TGTGCCTGGTCCGACAGGGTGACTAGTCAGCCCCAGCATTTT. Full variable domain (missing parts from reference TRBV30 and TRBJ1-5): SQTIHQWPATLVQPVGSPLSLECTVEGTSNPNLYWYRQAAGRGLQLLFYSVGIGQISSEVPQNLSASRPQDRQFILSSKKLLLSDSGFYLCAWSDRVTSQPQHFGDGTRLSIL.

Only a few counts were recorded for this clonotype. One end of the junction is discordant with germline, which a read error may explain. In nucleotides, the CDR3 is TGTGCCGGCAGCTACCCGGGACTTAACAATGAGCAGTTCTTC. Its protein is CAGSYPGLNNEQFF. This chain connects TRBV7-2 to TRBJ2-1; D perhaps matches TRBD2 (6 bases). Per the germline V gene, CDR1 is SGHTA and CDR2 is FQGNSA. This CDR3 spans 14 amino acids.

This clonotype has more than one count but fewer than ten. CDR3 in amino acids: CSARDGTASETQYF. The CDR3 coding sequence is TGCAGTGCTAGAGATGGAACCGCCAGCGAGACCCAGTACTTC. The chain employs TRBV20-1 and TRBJ2-5; D call uncertain. Germline loops: CDR1 DFQATT, CDR2 SNEGSKA (reference sequence). The V end was cut by 0 bases, the J end by 5 bases, with 13 bases between. The CDR3 contains 14 residues.

This clonotype was observed a handful of times. The V and J genes are TRBV14 and TRBJ1-1; 8 bases align to TRBD1. This CDR3 comprises 14 residues. Germline V CDR1 and CDR2: SGHDN, FVKESK. V lost 1 base, J lost 5 bases, and 3 bases stayed unmatched. The CDR3 DNA reads as TGTGCCAGCAGCCAAGTACAGGGGGGAACTGAAGCTTTCTTT. Its protein is CASSQVQGGTEAFF.

This clonotype appeared a few times. The chain is built from TRBV7-2 and TRBJ2-2, with D perhaps matching TRBD2 (6 bases). The V end was cut by 5 bases, the J end by 1 base, with 17 bases between. Germline CDR1 and CDR2: SGHTA and FQGNSA. CDR3 length: 17 residues. CDR3 residues: CASSPSPMRGNTGELFF. The CDR3 DNA reads TGTGCCAGCAGCCCCAGCCCAATGCGGGGGAACACCGGGGAGCTGTTTTTT.

V usage is TRBV6-9 and J usage is TRBJ2-7; 7 bases are a match to TRBD2. This CDR3 is 17 amino acids long. The germline V gene encodes CDR1 MNHGY and CDR2 SVAAGI. Trimming took 4 bases from V and 4 from J; bases not matched to a gene: 16. This chain's CDR3 is CASSFPDGTTVLYEQYF. CDR3 nucleotide sequence: TGTGCCAGCAGTTTTCCCGACGGGACTACGGTCCTTTACGAGCAGTACTTC.

The table lists this clonotype with a few counts. The V and J genes are TRBV20-1 and TRBJ2-7; tentative D call: TRBD1 (5 bases). The CDR3 spans 14 residues. Germline V gene sequence: CDR1 DFQATT, CDR2 SNEGSKA (reference sequence). Deletions cut 5 bases from V and 1 base from J, with 15 bases between. The DNA for the CDR3 is TGCAGTGCTCCTCAGACAGAAATATCCTACGAGCAGTACTTC. This translates into CSAPQTEISYEQYF.

The rearrangement joins TRBV12-3 or TRBV12-4 to TRBJ2-3; D tentatively fits TRBD1 or TRBD2 (7 bases each). The ends were cut back, 6 bases at V and 6 bases at J, with 19 bases in the middle. The CDR3 contains 15 residues. CDR3 in DNA: TGTGCCAGCAGCCCAGGGGGGGGGGCCACGGATACGCAGTATTTT. Translating it yields CASSPGGGATDTQYF.

The chain is built from TRBV29-1 and TRBJ2-5, with unresolved D. The tail of the sequence fits TRBJ2-7 better, so the J call may be wrong. The CDR3 totals 12 residues. Germline lookup yields CDR1 SQVTM and CDR2 ANQGSEA. CDR3: CSVLHVDYEQYF. The CDR3 DNA follows: TGCAGCGTACTCCACGTCGATTACGAGCAGTACTTC.

V and J are TRBV7-9 and TRBJ2-5, with D unclear. V was cut by 5 bases and J by 5 bases, with 15 bases left in between. Germline V gives CDR1 SEHNR, CDR2 FQNEAQ (reference sequence). The CDR3 is 14 amino acids. The CDR3 protein is CASSVIPPGETQYF. DNA for the CDR3: TGTGCCAGCAGCGTGATCCCTCCGGGTGAGACCCAGTACTTC.

This clonotype has a handful of counts. The chain couples TRBV4-3 to TRBJ1-3; 7 nucleotides agree with TRBD1. Unmatched junction bases numbered 5, after V lost 0 bases and J lost 0 bases. Germline CDR1 reads LGHNA; CDR2 reads YSLEER. This CDR3 region has 17 residues. The CDR3 nucleotides are TGCGCCAGCAGCCAAGAGCTAGACAGGGACTCTGGAAACACCATATATTTT. Its translation is CASSQELDRDSGNTIYF.

This clonotype was counted a few times. The rearrangement links TRBV18 to TRBJ1-5; tentative D call: TRBD1 (5 bases). The CDR3 is 15 residues long. The V end was cut by 2 bases, the J end by 1 base, with 9 bases between. Looked up from germline, CDR1 is KGHSH and CDR2 is LQKENI. Here the CDR3 reads CASSPRAGSNQPQHF. The CDR3 DNA follows: TGTGCCAGCTCACCAAGGGCAGGGAGCAATCAGCCCCAGCATTTT.

This clonotype was counted at least ten times. The gene calls are TRBV10-3 and TRBJ2-7; D gene ambiguous. V lost 3 bases to trimming and J lost 0 bases, with 12 bases between them. This CDR3 comprises 15 residues. Germline values: CDR1 ENHRY, CDR2 SYGVKD. CDR3 nucleotides: TGTGCCATCAGTGAATCGGTTAAGAGCTCCTACGAGCAGTACTTC. The encoded protein is CAISESVKSSYEQYF.

This clonotype has more than one count but fewer than ten. The genes are TRBV5-5 and TRBJ1-5; D is uncertain. Per the germline V gene, CDR1 is SGHKS and CDR2 is YYEKEE (reference sequence). The length of the CDR3 is 15 residues. Trimming stripped 0 bases from V and 4 bases from J, with 11 bases between. CDR3 region: CASSLDPSSNQPQHF. In nucleotides, the CDR3 is TGTGCCAGCAGCTTGGACCCAAGCAGTAATCAGCCCCAGCATTTT. Complete variable domain (other parts from reference TRBV5-5 and TRBJ1-5): DAGVTQSPTHLIKTRGQQVTLRCSPISGHKSVSWYQQVLGQGPQFIFQYYEKEERGRGNFPDRFSARQFPNYSSELNVNALLLGDSALYLCASSLDPSSNQPQHFGDGTRLSIL.

The chain links TRBV18 to TRBJ1-4, with unresolved D. Trimming took off 4 bases at V and 10 bases at J, with 7 bases between the two ends. The CDR3 covers 11 residues. The germline gives CDR1 KGHSH, CDR2 LQKENI. CDR3 sequence reads: CASSQAGKLFF. CDR3 nucleotides: TGTGCCAGCTCACAGGCTGGAAAACTGTTTTTT.

The V gene is TRBV6-5, the J gene TRBJ2-1; perhaps TRBD2 as D (6 bases). From germline, CDR1 is MNHEY and CDR2 SVGAGI. CDR3 size: 15 residues. V was trimmed by 6 bases and J by 5 bases, leaving 17 bases between them. DNA for the CDR3: TGTGCCAGCAGCCCCGGGAGTAGCGGCAACAATGAGCAGTTCTTC. Translating it yields CASSPGSSGNNEQFF.

The genes are TRBV5-5 and TRBJ2-1, with a tentative D call TRBD1 (5 bases). The germline gives CDR1 SGHKS, CDR2 YYEKEE (reference sequence). This CDR3 contains 17 residues. V lost 0 bases and J 0 bases, leaving 13 bases between the germline ends. The CDR3 DNA is TGTGCCAGCAGCTTGGGCGGACAACGAAGCTCCTACAATGAGCAGTTCTTC. Protein sequence: CASSLGGQRSSYNEQFF. Combining the CDR3 with reference TRBV5-5 and TRBJ2-1 gives the whole variable domain DAGVTQSPTHLIKTRGQQVTLRCSPISGHKSVSWYQQVLGQGPQFIFQYYEKEERGRGNFPDRFSARQFPNYSSELNVNALLLGDSALYLCASSLGGQRSSYNEQFFGPGTRLTVL.

Many counts were recorded for this clonotype. The J gene is TRBJ2-5, the V gene TRBV2; D remains unclear. V was trimmed by 2 bases and J by 5 bases, leaving 9 bases between them. The germline gives CDR1 SNHLY, CDR2 FYNNEI. The CDR3 runs to 13 residues. CDR3 coding DNA: TGTGCCAGCAGTGAAACCCCACCGGAGACCCAGTACTTC. It codes for CASSETPPETQYF.

The chain employs TRBV7-2 and TRBJ1-5, with 7 bases lining up with TRBD1. CDR3 size: 18 residues. Looked up from germline, CDR1 is SGHTA and CDR2 is FQGNSA. The V and J ends lost 1 base and 5 bases, in that order; junction bases with no gene match: 14. CDR3 residues: CASSLEPYRGRSDQPQHF. In DNA, the CDR3 is TGTGCCAGCAGCTTAGAGCCATATAGGGGGCGCAGCGATCAGCCCCAGCATTTT.